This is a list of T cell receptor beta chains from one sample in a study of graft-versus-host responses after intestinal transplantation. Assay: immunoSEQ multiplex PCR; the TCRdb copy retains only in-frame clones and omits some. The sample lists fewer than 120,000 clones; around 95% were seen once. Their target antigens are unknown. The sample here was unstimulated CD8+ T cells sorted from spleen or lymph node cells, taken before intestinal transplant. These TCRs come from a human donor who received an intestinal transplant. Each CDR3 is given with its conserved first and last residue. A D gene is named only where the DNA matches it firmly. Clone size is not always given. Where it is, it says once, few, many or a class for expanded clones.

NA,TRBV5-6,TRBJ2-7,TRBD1,CASSPPTSGGPNHYEQYF,TGTGCCAGCAGCCCACCTACCTCAGGGGGCCCGAATCATTACGAGCAGTACTTC
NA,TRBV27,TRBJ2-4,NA,CASSPTRGENIQYF,TGTGCCAGCAGTCCCACCCGAGGGGAAAACATTCAGTACTTC
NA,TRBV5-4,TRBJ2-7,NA,CASSLTTSYEQYF,TGTGCCAGCAGCTTGACTACTTCCTACGAGCAGTACTTC
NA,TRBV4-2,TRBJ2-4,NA,CASSQDWAGAKNIQYF,TGTGCCAGCAGCCAAGATTGGGCAGGGGCCAAAAACATTCAGTACTTC
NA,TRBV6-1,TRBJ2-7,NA,CASSPPWTSSYEQYF,TGTGCCAGCAGTCCCCCCTGGACAAGCTCCTACGAGCAGTACTTC
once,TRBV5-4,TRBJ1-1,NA,CASSRAAGAFTEAFF,TGTGCCAGCAGCCGGGCTGCCGGGGCGTTCACTGAAGCTTTCTTT
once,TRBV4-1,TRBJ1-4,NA,CASSQGTGTSDEKLFF,TGCGCCAGCAGCCAGGGGACCGGGACAAGTGATGAAAAACTGTTTTTT
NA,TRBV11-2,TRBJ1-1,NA,CASRAEELEAFF,TGTGCCAGCAGAGCTGAGGAACTTGAAGCTTTCTTT
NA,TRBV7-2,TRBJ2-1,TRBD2,CASSLGMSGRGHNEQFF,TGTGCCAGCAGCTTAGGGATGAGCGGGAGGGGCCACAATGAGCAGTTCTTC
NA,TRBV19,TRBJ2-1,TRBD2,CASSIRGTSGRAYKINEQFF,TGTGCCAGTAGTATACGGGGGACTAGCGGGAGGGCCTATAAGATCAATGAGCAGTTCTTC
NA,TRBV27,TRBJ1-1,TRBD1,CASSRDRGLMNTEAFF,TGTGCCAGCAGTAGAGACAGGGGGCTAATGAACACTGAAGCTTTCTTT
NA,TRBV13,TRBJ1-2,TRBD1,CASSLDGGQDYGYTF,TGTGCCAGCAGCCTGGACGGAGGACAGGACTATGGCTACACCTTC
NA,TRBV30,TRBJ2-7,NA,CAWSPGASNEQYF,TGTGCCTGGAGTCCCGGGGCGAGCAACGAGCAGTACTTC
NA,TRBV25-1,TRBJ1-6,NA,CASSEYQNNSPLHF,TGTGCCAGCAGTGAATACCAGAATAATTCACCCCTCCACTTT
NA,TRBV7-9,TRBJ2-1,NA,CASSSRTGGFNEQFF,TGTGCCAGCAGCTCAAGGACTGGGGGATTTAATGAGCAGTTCTTC
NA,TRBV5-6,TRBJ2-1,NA,CASSSGPTTSYNEQFF,TGTGCCAGCAGCTCCGGACCGACAACCTCCTACAATGAGCAGTTCTTC
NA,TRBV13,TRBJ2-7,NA,CASSRPRDSYEQYF,TGTGCCAGCAGCCGACCCCGGGACTCCTACGAGCAGTACTTC
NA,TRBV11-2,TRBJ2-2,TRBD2,CASHRGLAPNTGELFF,TGTGCCAGCCACCGAGGACTAGCGCCGAACACCGGGGAGCTGTTTTTT
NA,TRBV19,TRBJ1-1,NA,CASSMIGGAEAFF,TGTGCCAGTAGTATGATCGGTGGAGCTGAAGCTTTCTTT
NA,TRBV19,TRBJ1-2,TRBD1,CASSIFGQGAAGYTF,TGTGCCAGTAGTATTTTCGGACAGGGGGCCGCTGGCTACACCTTC
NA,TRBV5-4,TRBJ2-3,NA,CASSLPRTTDTQYF,TGTGCCAGCAGCTTGCCGAGGACCACAGATACGCAGTATTTT
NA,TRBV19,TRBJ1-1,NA,CASRAGNTEAFF,TGTGCCAGTAGGGCAGGGAACACTGAAGCTTTCTTT
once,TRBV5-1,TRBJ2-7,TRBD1,CASSLVGTAPYEQYF,TGCGCCAGCAGCTTGGTCGGGACAGCTCCCTACGAGCAGTACTTC
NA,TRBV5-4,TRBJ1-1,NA,CASSLGTEAFF,TGTGCCAGCAGCTTAGGTACTGAAGCTTTCTTT
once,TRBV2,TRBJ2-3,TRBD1,CASSEAQYGTGHTDTQYF,TGTGCCAGCAGTGAAGCGCAATACGGGACAGGGCACACAGATACGCAGTATTTT
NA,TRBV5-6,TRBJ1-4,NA,CASSLGGGPAGKLFF,TGTGCCAGCAGCTTGGGGGGGGGCCCGGCCGGAAAACTGTTTTTT
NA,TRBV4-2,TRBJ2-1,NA,CASSSQAGTINEQFF,TGTGCCAGCAGCTCCCAAGCCGGGACCATCAATGAGCAGTTCTTC
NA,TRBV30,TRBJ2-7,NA,CAWSLLAPEQYF,TGTGCCTGGAGCCTCCTAGCTCCCGAGCAGTACTTC
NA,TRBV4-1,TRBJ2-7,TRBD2,CASSHLTSGPYEQYF,TGCGCCAGCAGCCACCTGACTAGCGGCCCCTACGAGCAGTACTTC
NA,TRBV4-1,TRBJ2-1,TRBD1,CASSQTRARGNEQFF,TGCGCCAGCAGCCAAACTAGGGCCAGGGGGAATGAGCAGTTCTTC
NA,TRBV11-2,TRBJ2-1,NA,CASSLPISPYPYNEQFF,TGTGCCAGCAGCTTACCGATCAGTCCGTACCCTTACAATGAGCAGTTCTTC
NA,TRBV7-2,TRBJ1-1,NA,CASSWTQGAGTEAFF,TGTGCCAGCAGCTGGACTCAGGGCGCGGGCACTGAAGCTTTCTTT
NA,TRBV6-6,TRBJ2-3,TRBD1,CASSLGTGGADTQYF,TGTGCCAGCAGTTTGGGGACAGGGGGCGCGGATACGCAGTATTTT
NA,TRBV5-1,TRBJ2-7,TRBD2,CASSLVGGWLAGEIYEQYF,TGCGCCAGCAGCTTGGTTGGCGGGTGGTTAGCGGGGGAGATCTACGAGCAGTACTTC
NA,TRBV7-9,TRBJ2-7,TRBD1,CASSPTGVVYEQYF,TGTGCCAGCAGCCCCACAGGGGTTGTTTACGAGCAGTACTTC
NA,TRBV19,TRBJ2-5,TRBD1,CASQGQGTKETQYF,TGTGCCAGCCAGGGACAGGGTACTAAGGAGACCCAGTACTTC
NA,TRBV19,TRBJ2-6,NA,CASSTGQPLGRGANVLTF,TGTGCCAGTAGTACAGGACAGCCCCTAGGTCGGGGGGCCAACGTCCTGACTTTC